This entry describes one TCR beta chain. Its antigen is unidentified. The data were produced by immunoSEQ multiplex PCR, yet TCRdb's version contains in-frame clones alone and is incomplete. The sample has roughly 93,000 clones, 80% to 85% seen once. This CDR3 region has 17 residues. With 0 bases removed from V and 0 bases from J, the gap between germline ends came to 12 bases. Germline V lookup: CDR1 LNHNV, CDR2 YYDKDF (reference sequence). The data are from a study of radiotherapy plus CTLA-4 blockade in lung cancer. Looking at the study overall: Objective responses were observed in about a sixth of patients, and disease control was achieved by 30% to 40%. Study outcomes and limitations: Among blood TCR repertoires after radiotherapy plus ipilimumab, tumor-derived clones expanded. Among reported predictors of response, early blood T cell clone dynamics with interferon-beta performed best.

The chain recombines TRBV15 with TRBJ1-3; perhaps TRBD1 as D (5 bases). The receptor comes from a human donor with non-small cell lung cancer who had a partial response to radiotherapy plus ipilimumab. The input for sequencing was peripheral blood, taken from a patient treated with radiotherapy plus ipilimumab. CDR3 sequence (DNA): TGTGCCACCAGCAGAGATAGGGCCAGGGTCTCTGGAAACACCATATATTTT. Its translation: CATSRDRARVSGNTIYF.